This T cell receptor (beta chain) was identified during a study of cytomegalovirus exposure and HLA in healthy donors. V gave up 0 bases and J gave up 0 bases, with 12 bases separating them. CDR1 and CDR2 (germline): KGHSH, LQKENI. The CDR3 loop spans 16 amino acids. Primers for the PCR totalled 60 Vbeta and 13 Jbeta. TCRdb's table, derived via immunoSEQ multiplex PCR, lists solely in-frame clones and lacks some. The sample yields approximately 220,000 clones, roughly 85% seen once. The sequenced sample consisted of PBMCs. The rearrangement uses TRBV18 and TRBJ2-7, with D perhaps TRBD1 (5 bases). The sequence was obtained from a man aged 18-30 years in good health and CMV-seronegative. CDR3 DNA: TGTGCCAGCTCACCACCTGATAGGGGTCACTCCTACGAGCAGTACTTC. It encodes CASSPPDRGHSYEQYF.